These 22 T cell receptor beta chains came from one sample sequenced in a study of tumor and adjacent non-tumor tissue in lung cancer. A modified ARM-PCR protocol with three rounds of nested PCR amplified TCRbeta. A single record per CDR3 protein comes from TCRdb applying MiXCR to the multiplex PCR reads. The repertoire consists of under 75,000 distinct CDR3 sequences, with around 70% occurring once and the leading ten covering 28%. This sample's RNA came from whole unsorted tissue. The normal lung tissue was taken more than 3 cm from the tumor edge. Sequenced: distant non-tumor lung tissue. These receptors were obtained from a woman aged 50 to 60 with non-small cell lung cancer.

Concerning this clonotype: Possible read error: a much larger clone is one base away. The V gene is TRBV20-1, the J gene TRBJ1-4; the D is unclear. The CDR3 is 13 amino acids. Per the germline V gene, CDR1 is DFQATT and CDR2 is SNEGSKA (reference sequence). Here the CDR3 reads CCARDRLNEKLFF. CDR3 bases: TGCTGTGCTAGAGATCGCCTCAATGAAAAACTGTTTTTT.

There are a few counts of this clonotype. Since a much larger clone is just one base distant, this may be a read error. The genes are TRBV28 and TRBJ1-5; D is possibly TRBD1 (5 bases). Germline loops: CDR1 MDHEN, CDR2 SYDVKM. Trimming removed 3 bases from V and 6 bases from J, with 18 bases in between. The CDR3 totals 16 residues. The CDR3 coding sequence is TGTGCCAGCAGTTTTTCCTCGACAGTGTTTGGTCAGCCCCAGCATTTT. Its protein is CASSFSSTVFGQPQHF.

About this clonotype itself: A clone one base away is much larger, so this may be a read error. DNA of the CDR3: TGTGCCAGCAATTCAACCCTATCGGACGGGACCTACAATGAGCAGTTCTTC. It specifies CASNSTLSDGTYNEQFF. The V call is TRBV12-3 or TRBV12-4, the J call TRBJ2-1; D is possibly TRBD2 (5 bases). The CDR3 has 17 residues. Trimming stripped 7 bases from V and 2 bases from J, with 21 bases between.

About this clonotype: One base away lies a much larger clone, so this may be a sequencing read error. The chain couples TRBV5-6 to TRBJ2-3; no definite D call. The CDR3 totals 17 residues. V lost 0 bases, J lost 2 bases, and 16 bases lay in between. Germline V lookup: CDR1 SGHDT, CDR2 YYEEEE. The CDR3 loop is CASSLVGATELTDTQYF. The DNA for the CDR3 is TGTGCCAGCAGCTTGGTAGGAGCGACCGAGCTCACAGATACGCAGTATTTT.

This clonotype was counted at least ten times. CDR3 DNA: TGCAGTGTTACACAGGGGAATTCACCCCTCCACTTT. It yields the protein CSVTQGNSPLHF. The chain has TRBV20-1 and TRBJ1-6, with TRBD1 matching 7 bases. CDR3 length: 12 residues. Germline V gives CDR1 DFQATT, CDR2 SNEGSKA (reference sequence). The ends lost 7 bases at V and 7 bases at J; junction bases unmatched: 4.

This CDR3 reads CASSWEPLDEQYF. The CDR3 nucleotides are TGTGCCAGCAGCTGGGAACCTCTGGACGAGCAGTACTTC. The J gene is TRBJ2-7, the V gene TRBV11-2; D ambiguous. This CDR3 region has 13 residues. Trimming removed 4 bases at V and 5 bases at J, with 12 bases between. Germline CDR1 and CDR2: SGHAT and FQNNGV.

For this clonotype: The conserved phenylalanine or tryptophan normally closing the CDR3 is absent here, so this likely arose from a read error. The chain links TRBV11-2 to TRBJ2-1, with TRBD2 matching 8 bases. With 3 bases clipped from V and 7 bases from J, the junction kept 5 bases outside the gene matches. CDR3 length equals 14 residues. Germline V lookup: CDR1 SGHAT, CDR2 FQNNGV. This CDR3 is CASSFGTSGNEQFL. In DNA form, the CDR3 reads TGTGCCAGCAGCTTCGGGACTAGTGGAAATGAGCAGTTCTTG.

The table lists this clonotype with a few counts. J is TRBJ2-1 and V is TRBV11-2, with 10 nucleotides matching TRBD2. This CDR3 comprises 15 residues. Germline trimming cut 5 bases from V and 5 bases from J; bases unmatched to any gene: 6. Germline CDR1 SGHAT, CDR2 FQNNGV. This CDR3 is CASSIAGTSDNEQFF. In DNA, the CDR3 is TGTGCCAGCAGCATTGCCGGGACTAGCGACAATGAGCAGTTCTTC.

Note on this clonotype: One junction end disagrees with the germline gene, perhaps due to a read error. DNA of the CDR3: TGCAGTGTTAGAGACCTAGAAAGGCCGTATTCACCCCTCCACTTT. Translating gives CSVRDLERPYSPLHF. The chain combines TRBV20-1 with TRBJ1-6; D is ambiguous. In germline, CDR1 is DFQATT, CDR2 SNEGSKA (reference sequence). The CDR3 sequence is 15 residues long.

Notes on this clonotype: One base away lies a much larger clone, so this may be a sequencing read error. This chain connects TRBV28 to TRBJ1-4; D gene ambiguous. The V gene's germline CDR1 is MDHEN and CDR2 SYDVKM. This CDR3 region has 14 residues. V lost 10 bases and J 3 bases, leaving 15 bases between the germline ends. The CDR3 sequence: CANSVGWSNEKLFF. CDR3 DNA sequence: TGTGCCAACAGCGTCGGTTGGTCTAATGAAAAACTGTTTTTT.

There are a few counts of this clonotype. This sequence may be a read error, since a much larger clone differs from it by one base. The V and J genes are TRBV20-1 and TRBJ2-1; no reliable D call. This CDR3 has 12 amino acids. Looked up from germline, CDR1 is DFQATT and CDR2 is SNEGSKA (reference sequence). This CDR3 is CSARGKGDEQLF. In nucleotides, the CDR3 is TGCAGTGCTAGAGGGAAGGGCGATGAGCAGTTATTC.

This chain joins TRBV20-1 and TRBJ1-5; tentatively, D is TRBD1 (6 bases). The CDR3 covers 16 residues. Trimming took off 1 base at V and 16 bases at J, with 29 bases between the two ends. From germline, CDR1 is DFQATT and CDR2 SNEGSKA (reference sequence). As DNA, the CDR3 is TGCAGTGCTAGAGCCCCTACAGGGTTCGGCAATCAGCCACATCATTTT. Translation gives CSARAPTGFGNQPHHF.

This clonotype came up a few times. This CDR3 is missing its conserved last phenylalanine or tryptophan, likely due to a read error. The V and J genes are TRBV4-3 and TRBJ1-6; D is unresolved. V lost 0 bases to trimming and J lost 10 bases, with 7 bases between them. CDR1 is LGHNA and CDR2 is YSLEER in the germline V gene. This CDR3 has 13 residues. The CDR3 DNA follows: TGCGCCAGCAGCCAAGAATCCGGCTCACCCCTCCACTAT. Its translation is CASSQESGSPLHY.

This clonotype was found many times. V and J are TRBV20-1 and TRBJ2-1; 9 nucleotides line up with TRBD2. Germline CDR1 reads DFQATT; CDR2 reads SNEGSKA (reference sequence). J was trimmed by 7 bases and V by 7 bases; bases with no gene match: 11. The CDR3 length is 14 residues. The CDR3: CSVGIAGDTNEQFF. The CDR3 region has the DNA TGCAGTGTCGGTATAGCGGGAGATACGAATGAGCAGTTCTTC.

This clonotype came up once. One end of the junction varies from germline; a read error may be responsible. The V and J genes are TRBV11-2 and TRBJ2-3, with 10 bases matching TRBD2. This CDR3 has 17 residues. Germline-derived CDR1 and CDR2 are SGHAT and FQNNGV. The CDR3 DNA reads TGCGCCAGCAGCCCTCCTGGGCTAGCGGGAGTCACATATACGCAGTATTTT. Its translation: CASSPPGLAGVTYTQYF. Drawing the rest from reference TRBV11-2 and TRBJ2-3, the complete variable domain is EAGVAQSPRYKIIEKRQSVAFWCNPISGHATLYWYQQILGQGPKLLIQFQNNGVVDDSQLPKDRFSAERLKGVDSTLKIQPAKLEDSAVYLCASSPPGLAGVTYTQYFGPGTRLTVL.

In the case of this clonotype: The junction does not match germline at one end; this may be a read error. The chain is built from TRBV10-3 and TRBJ2-5, with 13 bases aligning to TRBD2. The CDR3 is made up of 19 amino acids. From germline, CDR1 is ENHRY and CDR2 SYGVKD. DNA for the CDR3: TGTGCCATCAGTGAGTCCCCCCCCACTAGCGGGAGGGTTCAAGAGATCCAGTACTTC. Its protein product is CAISESPPTSGRVQEIQYF.

Concerning this clonotype: The junction departs from germline at one end; a sequencing error may be responsible. The chain joins TRBV28 to TRBJ2-1; D gene uncertain. Germline V gives CDR1 MDHEN, CDR2 SYDVKM. The CDR3 covers 14 residues. CDR3 nucleotides: TGTACCAGCAGTTTGGGTCAGATAGCCAATGAGCAGTTCTTC. It encodes CTSSLGQIANEQFF.

V gene TRBV28 combines with J gene TRBJ2-7; D is uncertain. CDR1 is MDHEN and CDR2 is SYDVKM in the germline V gene. CDR3 length equals 14 residues. V was cut by 6 bases and J by 4 bases, with 16 bases left in between. CDR3 sequence: CASRGRISGYEQYF. The CDR3 nucleotides read TGTGCCAGCAGAGGACGGATCAGTGGGTACGAGCAGTACTTC.

The sample holds a few counts of this clonotype. This may be a read error: a much more frequent sequence differs by one nucleotide. The V and J genes are TRBV20-1 and TRBJ2-5, with D uncertain. This CDR3 is 11 amino acids long. Germline V gene sequence: CDR1 DFQATT, CDR2 SNEGSKA (reference sequence). V was clipped by 7 bases and J by 2 bases, with 8 bases between them. This CDR3 is CSVPSQETQYF. The CDR3 DNA is TGCAGTGTTCCATCACAAGAGACCCAGTACTTC.

Note on this clonotype: This may be a read error: a much more frequent sequence differs by one nucleotide. This chain uses TRBV5-4 with TRBJ1-6; D unresolved. V lost 5 bases and J 9 bases, leaving 18 bases between the germline ends. Germline loops: CDR1 SGHNT, CDR2 YYREEE (reference sequence). CDR3 length: 15 residues. The CDR3 region is CASSDSFESVSPLHF. CDR3 DNA sequence: TGTGCCAGCAGTGATTCGTTCGAATCGGTTTCACCCCTCCACTTT.

This clonotype was seen at least ten times. The J gene is TRBJ2-1, the V gene TRBV29-1; 7 nucleotides agree with TRBD1. Germline CDR1 reads SQVTM; CDR2 reads ANQGSEA. The length of the CDR3 is 17 residues. After removal of 4 bases from V and 4 bases from J, the junction contained 16 bases not matched to a gene. CDR3 sequence (DNA): TGCAGCGTTGGAGGCTTTCCCCCGGGACAGAGATACAATGAGCAGTTCTTC. Its protein product is CSVGGFPPGQRYNEQFF.

J is TRBJ2-5 and V is TRBV20-1; 9 nucleotides line up with TRBD2. The trim removed 1 base at V and 5 bases at J, leaving 11 bases unmatched. The CDR3 is 16 residues long. CDR1 DFQATT and CDR2 SNEGSKA come from the germline V gene (reference sequence). CDR3 sequence (DNA): TGCAGTGCTAGAGGAGAGCAGGGAGGGACTAGCGAGACCCAGTACTTC. Amino acids: CSARGEQGGTSETQYF.